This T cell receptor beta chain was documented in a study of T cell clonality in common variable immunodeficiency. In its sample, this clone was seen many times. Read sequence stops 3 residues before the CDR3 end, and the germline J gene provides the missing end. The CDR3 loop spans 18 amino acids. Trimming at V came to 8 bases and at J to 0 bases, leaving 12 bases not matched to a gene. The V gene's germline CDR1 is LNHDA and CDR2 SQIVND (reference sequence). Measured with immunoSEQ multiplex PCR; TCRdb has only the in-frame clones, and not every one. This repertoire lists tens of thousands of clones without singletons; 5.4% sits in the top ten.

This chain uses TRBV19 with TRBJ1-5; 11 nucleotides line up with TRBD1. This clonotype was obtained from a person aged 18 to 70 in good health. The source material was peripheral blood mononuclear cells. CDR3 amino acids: CASGQGAWLVSSNQPQHF. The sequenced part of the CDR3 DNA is TGTGCCAGTGGACAGGGGGCGTGGTTGGTGAGTAGCAATCAGCCC.